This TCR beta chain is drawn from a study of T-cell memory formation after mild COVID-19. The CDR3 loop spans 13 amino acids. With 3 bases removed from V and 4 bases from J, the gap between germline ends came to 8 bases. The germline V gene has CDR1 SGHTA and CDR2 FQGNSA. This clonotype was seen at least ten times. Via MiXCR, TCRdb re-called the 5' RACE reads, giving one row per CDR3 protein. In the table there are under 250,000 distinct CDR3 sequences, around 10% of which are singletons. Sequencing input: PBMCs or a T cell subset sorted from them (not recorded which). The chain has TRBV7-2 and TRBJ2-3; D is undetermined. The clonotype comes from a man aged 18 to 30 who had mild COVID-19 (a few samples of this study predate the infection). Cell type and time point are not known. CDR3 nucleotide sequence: TGTGCCAGCAGCTTTAGCAAGGCAGATACGCAGTATTTT. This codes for CASSFSKADTQYF.